The 25 T cell receptor beta chains reported below all come from one sample, sequenced in a study of STAT5B mutations in CD4+ large granular lymphocyte leukemia. The table came from immunoSEQ multiplex PCR; TCRdb's copy has only in-frame clones and leaves some out. The table records tens of thousands of clones, around 70% of them present only once. Sequencing used CD4+ T cells from blood buffy coats. The receptor set was obtained from a human donor in good health.

This chain links TRBV21-1 with TRBJ2-5; the D segment call TRBD2 is taken from the table without a DNA check. TRBV21-1 is recorded as a pseudogene. The CDR3 has 16 residues. The CDR3 coding sequence is TGTGCCAACCCCTGGGGGGAGGGGATGAGCAGGGAGACCCAGTACTTC. Encoded protein: CANPWGEGMSRETQYF.

V and J are TRBV14 and TRBJ2-1, with TRBD2 matching 9 bases. This CDR3 has 18 residues. Germline lookup yields CDR1 SGHDN and CDR2 FVKESK. J was trimmed by 4 bases and V by 4 bases; bases with no gene match: 14. This CDR3 reads CASSRAGPGLALYNEQFF. As DNA, the CDR3 is TGTGCCAGCAGCCGGGCAGGGCCGGGACTAGCTCTATACAATGAGCAGTTCTTC.

For the CDR3, the DNA is TGTGCCAGCACCCCGGGACAGGGGGCGCTCGGGGCCAACGTCCTGACTTTC. Its protein is CASTPGQGALGANVLTF. The V gene is TRBV9, the J gene TRBJ2-6; 12 nucleotides agree with TRBD1. The CDR3 is 17 amino acids. Unmatched junction bases numbered 8, after V lost 6 bases and J lost 4 bases. Per germline, CDR1 SGDLS and CDR2 YYNGEE.

This clone was recorded a few times. This rearrangement joins TRBV5-1 to TRBJ1-5; possible D gene TRBD1, 6 bases. Germline lookup yields CDR1 SGHRS and CDR2 YFSETQ. The V and J ends lost 4 bases and 4 bases respectively, with 9 bases between them. This CDR3 spans 13 amino acids. CDR3 region: CASSPTGNQPQHF. CDR3 coding DNA: TGCGCCAGCAGCCCAACAGGGAATCAGCCCCAGCATTTT.

J is TRBJ1-4 and V is TRBV5-8, with D unresolved. V lost 0 bases and J lost 8, with 14 bases in between. The CDR3 is made up of 15 amino acids. Per germline, CDR1 SGHTS and CDR2 YDEGEE. The chain's CDR3 is CASSLAAGSWEKLFF. CDR3 nucleotides: TGTGCCAGCAGCTTGGCGGCAGGTTCATGGGAAAAACTGTTTTTT.

This sequence joins TRBV19 and TRBJ2-7; TRBD2 aligns across 9 bases. The CDR3 covers 14 residues. Losses at the gene ends were 4 bases for V and 5 bases for J; bases not matched to a gene: 6. CDR1 is LNHDA and CDR2 is SQIVND in the germline V gene (reference sequence). The CDR3 DNA sequence: TGTGCCAGTAGTACTTCTAGCGGGGTTCACGAGCAGTACGTC. Its translation: CASSTSSGVHEQYV.

The CDR3 bases are TGTGCCAGCAGTGAACTGATGCAGGGTCACTATGGCTACACCTTC. As protein: CASSELMQGHYGYTF. This chain joins TRBV6-1 and TRBJ1-2; D is perhaps TRBD1 (5 bases). Germline V gene sequence: CDR1 MNHNS, CDR2 SASEGT. V shed 2 bases and J shed 3 bases, with 13 bases lying between them. The CDR3 loop spans 15 amino acids.

The gene calls are TRBV18 and TRBJ2-1, with D possibly TRBD1 on 6 matching bases. The germline V gene has CDR1 KGHSH and CDR2 LQKENI. Trimming shortened V by 4 bases and J by 5 bases, and 15 bases separated the two germline ends. This CDR3 contains 15 residues. The CDR3 protein is CASSLTPTGDNEQFF. In DNA, the CDR3 is TGTGCCAGCTCACTGACTCCGACAGGAGACAATGAGCAGTTCTTC.

The CDR3 nucleotides are TGTGCCAGCAGCTACGGACAAGAGACCCAGTACTTC. Encoded protein: CASSYGQETQYF. This chain uses TRBV7-2 with TRBJ2-5; D is uncertain. Germline CDR1 reads SGHTA; CDR2 reads FQGNSA. The CDR3 covers 12 residues. The V and J ends lost 4 bases and 2 bases respectively, with 5 bases between them.

The chain joins TRBV28 to TRBJ1-6; TRBD1 agrees at 8 bases. The CDR3 length is 15 residues. With 8 bases clipped from V and 7 bases from J, the junction kept 10 bases outside the gene matches. CDR1 is MDHEN and CDR2 is SYDVKM in the germline V gene. The DNA of the CDR3 is TGTGCCAGCGGTACCCGGGACAGGAAAAATTCACCCCTCCACTTT. Amino acids: CASGTRDRKNSPLHF.

V gene TRBV6-5 combines with J gene TRBJ2-2; the D call may be TRBD1 or TRBD2 (6 bases each). V was shortened by 4 bases and J by 6 bases, with 18 bases between the two germline ends. The CDR3 extends over 16 amino acids. In germline, CDR1 is MNHEY, CDR2 SVGAGI. CDR3 bases: TGTGCCAGCAGTTCCCCGGGGAGGTCAGGGGCCGGGGAGCTGTTTTTT. It yields the protein CASSSPGRSGAGELFF.

The rearrangement joins TRBV5-5 to TRBJ1-2, with no clear D. The V gene's germline CDR1 is SGHKS and CDR2 YYEKEE (reference sequence). Trimming left V 4 bases short and J 1 base short, with 11 bases between. The CDR3 loop spans 14 amino acids. The CDR3 reads CASSLHPRNYGYTF. The DNA for the CDR3 is TGTGCCAGCAGCCTACACCCCCGTAACTATGGCTACACCTTC.

This clone was observed a few times. The chain couples TRBV18 to TRBJ1-1; no clear D gene. Germline loops: CDR1 KGHSH, CDR2 LQKENI. V was cut by 4 bases and J by 11 bases, with 11 bases left in between. The CDR3 sequence is 11 residues long. The CDR3 nucleotides read TGTGCCAGCTCACATCAGTTAACTGCTTTCTTT. Amino acids: CASSHQLTAFF.

The V and J genes are TRBV11-2 and TRBJ1-2; 7 bases match TRBD1. The CDR3 contains 13 residues. Trimming took 4 bases from V and 7 from J; bases not matched to a gene: 6. CDR1 is SGHAT and CDR2 is FQNNGV in the germline V gene. CDR3 DNA: TGTGCCAGCAGCTCACAGGGGCGGGTTGGCTACACCTTC. Protein product: CASSSQGRVGYTF.

V usage is TRBV28 and J usage is TRBJ1-5; D may be TRBD1 (6 bases). Trimming removed 8 bases from V and 7 bases from J, with 15 bases in between. This CDR3 is built from 13 residues. Germline CDR1 MDHEN, CDR2 SYDVKM. The CDR3 reads CASRPGVWQPQHF. As DNA, the CDR3 is TGTGCCAGCCGTCCAGGGGTTTGGCAGCCCCAGCATTTT.

This chain connects TRBV19 to TRBJ1-4, with D perhaps TRBD1 (6 bases). This CDR3 is built from 16 residues. Between the trimmed V and J ends, which lost 3 bases and 1 base, there was a span of 12 bases. Germline CDR1 reads LNHDA; CDR2 reads SQIVND (reference sequence). The CDR3: CASSILSQGTNEKLFF. The CDR3 bases are TGTGCCAGTAGTATCCTCTCACAGGGAACTAATGAAAAACTGTTTTTT.

CDR3 in amino acids: CASSLQVPGTTEKLFF. CDR3 nucleotides: TGTGCCAGCAGTTTACAGGTACCGGGGACTACCGAAAAACTGTTTTTT. This chain uses TRBV27 with TRBJ1-4; maybe TRBD1 (5 bases). The CDR3 contains 16 residues. The germline V gene has CDR1 MNHEY and CDR2 SMNVEV (reference sequence). The V and J ends lost 2 bases and 8 bases respectively, with 18 bases between them.

The genes are TRBV28 and TRBJ1-1; D remains ambiguous. This CDR3 has 13 amino acids. V gave up 6 bases and J gave up 8 bases, with 16 bases separating them. Germline CDR1 reads MDHEN; CDR2 reads SYDVKM. The CDR3: CASSPPWDHEAFF. The DNA for the CDR3 is TGTGCCAGCAGCCCCCCTTGGGATCACGAAGCTTTCTTT.

This rearrangement joins TRBV5-1 to TRBJ2-1; perhaps D is TRBD1 or TRBD2 (5 bases each). The CDR3 loop spans 13 amino acids. In germline, CDR1 is SGHRS, CDR2 YFSETQ. V was clipped by 0 bases and J by 7 bases, with 8 bases between them. Written as DNA, the CDR3 is TGCGCCAGCAGCTTGGCGGGGCAAAATGAGCAGTTCTTC. Encoded protein: CASSLAGQNEQFF.

This clone was picked up a small number of times. J is TRBJ1-2 and V is TRBV6-1, with D possibly TRBD1 on 5 matching bases. V lost 8 bases, J lost 8 bases, and 21 bases lay in between. The CDR3 totals 14 residues. Per germline, CDR1 MNHNS and CDR2 SASEGT. In nucleotides, the CDR3 is TGTGCCAGCCTCCCGGGGGAGGTTCCGTGGGGCTACACCTTC. Translated, it gives CASLPGEVPWGYTF.

Worth noting for this clone: Germline and junction disagree at one end, which may indicate a read error. The V gene is TRBV4-2, the J gene TRBJ1-4; 8 bases match TRBD1. From germline, CDR1 is LGHNA and CDR2 YNFKEQ. The CDR3 totals 12 residues. DNA of the CDR3: TGTGCCAGCAGCCAAGATCTCGGACAGGGAATTTTT. Encoded protein: CASSQDLGQGIF.

In the case of this clone: The CDR3 does not close with the conserved phenylalanine or tryptophan, likely indicating a read error. The DNA is omitted, as the CDR3 cannot be located on it reliably, and the CDR3 follows TCRdb's listing. The chain has TRBV7-6 and TRBJ2-3; the table names TRBD1, a call not compared with the DNA. Looked up from germline, CDR1 is SGHVS and CDR2 is FNYEAQ. The CDR3 has 11 residues if both end residues are counted. This chain's CDR3 is CASSRRDKGVL.

This sequence joins TRBV7-9 and TRBJ2-1; tentative D call: TRBD2 (5 bases). Germline V gene sequence: CDR1 SEHNR, CDR2 FQNEAQ (reference sequence). This CDR3 is built from 13 residues. V was pared by 1 base and J by 6 bases, with 7 bases between. The CDR3 nucleotides are TGTGCCAGCAGCTTAGGGACTCCCAATGAGCAGTTCTTC. It specifies CASSLGTPNEQFF. Full variable domain (remainder filled in from reference TRBV7-9 and TRBJ2-1): DTGVSQNPRHKITKRGQNVTFRCDPISEHNRLYWYRQTLGQGPEFLTYFQNEAQLEKSRLLSDRFSAERPKGSFSTLEIQRTEQGDSAMYLCASSLGTPNEQFFGPGTRLTVL.

This chain joins TRBV6-5 and TRBJ2-5; unclear D gene. Germline V gene sequence: CDR1 MNHEY, CDR2 SVGAGI. The CDR3 covers 11 residues. V was shortened by 5 bases and J by 4 bases, with 5 bases between the two germline ends. The CDR3 region has the DNA TGTGCCAGCAGTCTTCTAGAGACCCAGTACTTC. It encodes CASSLLETQYF.

This sequence joins TRBV5-1 and TRBJ1-1; D unclear. Germline CDR1 and CDR2: SGHRS and YFSETQ. CDR3 length: 14 residues. V shed 4 bases and J shed 1 base, with 11 bases lying between them. CDR3 nucleotides: TGCGCCAGCAGCCCACCTAACGCGAACACTGAAGCTTTCTTT. It is translated as CASSPPNANTEAFF.